This is a list of T cell receptor beta chains from one sample in a study of OX40 agonist ivuxolimab in advanced cancers. TCRdb keeps only in-frame clones here, not all; method: immunoSEQ multiplex PCR. The sample lists over 95,000 clones, about 96% seen once, with just over 2% in the top ten. Sequenced material: CD4+ or CD8+ T cells sorted from blood, taken in a trial of the OX40 agonist ivuxolimab. The receptor set was obtained from an adult with an advanced solid tumor such as melanoma, head and neck, liver or kidney cancer. The CDR3 runs from the conserved cysteine through the conserved F or W. Each record gives: clone size, V gene, D gene, J gene, CDR3 DNA, CDR3 protein. The D gene is left open where the match is weak. Only part of the rows carry a size: once, few, many, or a class if the clone is expanded.

>once|TRBV5-6|-|TRBJ2-1
TGTGCCAGCAGTAGGAGGACTGAGCAGTTCTTC
CASSRRTEQFF
>-|TRBV19|-|TRBJ2-3
TGTGCCAGTAGTATGGGAACCCATACGAGGACGTATTTT
CASSMGTHTRTYF
>-|TRBV6-1|-|TRBJ2-7
TGTGCCAGCCGGAGGTTTGGGGAACCTGGCGACGAGCAGTACTTC
CASRRFGEPGDEQYF
>-|TRBV30|-|TRBJ2-1
TGTGCCTGGAGTGTACCCACGGTTGTGTACTACAATGAGCAGTTCTTC
CAWSVPTVVYYNEQFF
>-|TRBV7-3|-|TRBJ2-7
TGTGCCAGCAGCGAGACCCCAAATCCCACCTACGAGCAGTACTTC
CASSETPNPTYEQYF
>-|TRBV11-2|TRBD1|TRBJ1-1
TGTGCCAGCAGCCCGGGACAGGGGGCGAAGAACACTGAAGCTTTCTTT
CASSPGQGAKNTEAFF
>-|TRBV19|-|TRBJ1-3
TGTGCCAGTAGTTTTGACGGCAACTCTGGAAACACCATATATTTT
CASSFDGNSGNTIYF
>-|TRBV9|-|TRBJ2-2
TGTGCCAGCAGCGTAGGGTTCACAGAGAGGGAGCTGTTTTTT
CASSVGFTERELFF
>-|TRBV19|TRBD2|TRBJ2-2
TGTGCCACCGGGGGGTCTGAAAGCACCGGGGAGCTGTTTTTT
CATGGSESTGELFF
>-|TRBV7-3|-|TRBJ2-2
TGTGCCAGCAGCTCAGAGGGCGGGGAGCTGTTTTTT
CASSSEGGELFF
>-|TRBV28|-|TRBJ2-5
TGTGCCAGCAGTTTGGGGACATCTCAAGAGACCCAGTACTTC
CASSLGTSQETQYF
>once|TRBV7-9|-|TRBJ1-2
TGTGCCAGCAGTCACCCGGGGGGATCCTATGGCTACACCTTC
CASSHPGGSYGYTF
>-|TRBV7-6|-|TRBJ1-1
TGTGCCAGCAGCTTAGTTACTGAAGCTTTCTTT
CASSLVTEAFF
>-|TRBV27|-|TRBJ2-1
TGTGCCAGCAGTTTGCAAGCGGGCCTATACAATGAGCAGTTCTTC
CASSLQAGLYNEQFF
>-|TRBV7-9|-|TRBJ1-6
TGTGCCAGCAGCTCCCCTGCCAGTAATTCACCCCTCCACTTT
CASSSPASNSPLHF
>-|TRBV27|TRBD2|TRBJ2-1
TGTGCCAGCAGTTTAACGGGACTAGTTGGGAATGAGCAGTTCTTC
CASSLTGLVGNEQFF
>-|TRBV6-5|-|TRBJ2-3
TGTGCCAGCAGTTACTCGACTAGCACAGATACGCAGTATTTT
CASSYSTSTDTQYF
>-|TRBV27|-|TRBJ1-6
TGTGCCAGCAGTTTTAGCGTAAGCTCCTATAATTCACCCCTCCACTTT
CASSFSVSSYNSPLHF
>-|TRBV19|TRBD2|TRBJ2-3
TGTGCCAGCGGAGCGGGAGGCACAGATACGCAGTATTTT
CASGAGGTDTQYF
>-|TRBV15|TRBD2|TRBJ2-1
TGTGCCACCAGCAGAGGCCGGGACTACGACAATGAGCAGTTCTTC
CATSRGRDYDNEQFF
>once|TRBV28|-|TRBJ2-1
TGTGCCAGCAGTTCCGGGTTAAGCTCCTACAATGAGCAGTTCTTC
CASSSGLSSYNEQFF
>-|TRBV15|-|TRBJ1-1
TGTGCCACCAGGGACGGGGACACTGAAGCTTTCTTT
CATRDGDTEAFF
>-|TRBV7-9|-|TRBJ1-1
TGTGCCAGCAGCTTAGGGGTGACTGAAGCTTTCTTT
CASSLGVTEAFF
>once|TRBV29-1|TRBD2|TRBJ2-7
TGCAGCGTTGCTAGCGGGGGGACTAGCTCCTACGAGCAGTACTTC
CSVASGGTSSYEQYF
>-|TRBV29-1|-|TRBJ2-1
TGCAGCGCTGTCGTAGGTCCCTACAATGAGCAGTTCTTC
CSAVVGPYNEQFF
>-|TRBV27|TRBD2|TRBJ2-5
TGTGCCAGCAGTTGGGAGGGCGCGGGGGTTGAGACCCAGTACTTC
CASSWEGAGVETQYF
>-|TRBV28|-|TRBJ2-5
TGTGCCAGCAGTTTCCAGGGGGAGGGAGAGACCCAGTACTTC
CASSFQGEGETQYF
>-|TRBV29-1|-|TRBJ2-2
TGCAGCGTGAGGCCAGGGACCGGGGAGCTGTTTTTT
CSVRPGTGELFF
>once|TRBV7-9|TRBD2|TRBJ2-1
TGTGCCAGCAGCGACGCTAGCGGCAGCTCCTACAATGAGCAGTTCTTC
CASSDASGSSYNEQFF
>-|TRBV9|TRBD1|TRBJ2-7
TGTGCCAGCAGCTCCACCGGGACAGGGACCTACGAGCAGTACTTC
CASSSTGTGTYEQYF
>-|TRBV5-1|TRBD2|TRBJ2-1
TGCGCCAGCAGCTTCATCGGGGGGGCTCTCAATGAGCAGTTCTTC
CASSFIGGALNEQFF
>-|TRBV5-6|TRBD1|TRBJ2-1
TGTGCCAGTAGGACAGGAGGAGGTGAGCAGTTCTTC
CASRTGGGEQFF
>-|TRBV13|-|TRBJ2-7
TGTGCCAGCAGCTCCCAGACAGCTTCCTACGAGCAGTACTTC
CASSSQTASYEQYF
>-|TRBV5-6|-|TRBJ2-7
TGTGCCAGCAGCTTGCTAGCTGAAGTTTCCTACGAGCAGTACTTC
CASSLLAEVSYEQYF
>-|TRBV7-9|-|TRBJ2-7
TGTGCCAGCAGCTTGCCGGGGGCCCCCTACGAGCAGTACTTC
CASSLPGAPYEQYF
>once|TRBV5-8|-|TRBJ1-2
TGTGCCAGCAGCTTGGCCGGAGATCCGAACTATGGCTACACCTTC
CASSLAGDPNYGYTF